These 22 T cell receptor beta chains were sequenced from one sample in a study of blood T cells in healthy people across ages. The use of a sample-barcoded 5' primer and a J-beta primer mix characterized a second PCR of roughly 7 to 11 cycles. TCRdb called the 5' RACE reads again in MiXCR, with one record for every CDR3 protein. The profile shows hundreds of thousands of distinct CDR3 sequences, roughly three fifths of them singletons. The sample comprised blood. These receptors all stem from a man in his forties in good health.

This sequence joins TRBV4-2 and TRBJ2-5; D might be TRBD1 (5 bases). The J call is uncertain, as TRBJ2-7 better fits the DNA end. The CDR3 covers 15 residues. In germline, CDR1 is LGHNA, CDR2 YNFKEQ. CDR3 nucleotide sequence: TGTGCCAGCAGCCAAGCCGCAATAGGGGCCTACGAGCAGTACTTC. The encoded protein is CASSQAAIGAYEQYF.

The chain joins TRBV25-1 to TRBJ1-2; the D is unclear. CDR3 length equals 14 residues. V was clipped by 3 bases and J by 5 bases, with 13 bases between them. Germline loops: CDR1 MGHDK, CDR2 SYGVNS. Here the CDR3 DNA reads TGTGCCAGCAGTGACCCCATAGGAGGGTATGGCTACACCTTC. It is translated as CASSDPIGGYGYTF.

This clonotype was observed a handful of times. The J gene is TRBJ1-6, the V gene TRBV5-1, with D unresolved. V was pared by 0 bases and J by 6 bases, with 1 base between. In germline, CDR1 is SGHRS, CDR2 YFSETQ. This CDR3 is built from 12 residues. CDR3 bases: TGCGCCAGCAGCTTGGCTAATTCACCCCTCCACTTT. It translates to CASSLANSPLHF.

The chain combines TRBV20-1 with TRBJ2-1; 11 bases match TRBD2. J was trimmed by 5 bases and V by 1 base; bases with no gene match: 4. CDR3 length equals 15 residues. Germline lookup yields CDR1 DFQATT and CDR2 SNEGSKA (reference sequence). CDR3 sequence: CSARVAGGNHNEQFF. CDR3 in DNA: TGCAGTGCTAGAGTAGCGGGAGGGAACCACAATGAGCAGTTCTTC.

This chain connects TRBV2 to TRBJ1-2, with D perhaps matching TRBD1 (5 bases). The CDR3 sequence is 14 residues long. V dropped 8 bases and J dropped 6 bases, with 19 bases sitting between them. Germline V gives CDR1 SNHLY, CDR2 FYNNEI. CDR3: CASDLGGSADGYTF. The CDR3 region has the DNA TGTGCCAGCGATCTCGGGGGGTCGGCAGATGGCTACACCTTC.

The CDR3 protein is CASSPTRINTEAFF. CDR3 DNA sequence: TGTGCCAGCAGCCCCACTCGAATAAACACTGAAGCTTTCTTT. The chain carries TRBV7-2 and TRBJ1-1; D gene ambiguous. From germline, CDR1 is SGHTA and CDR2 FQGNSA. V lost 5 bases and J 2 bases, leaving 12 bases between the germline ends. The CDR3 has 14 amino acids.

V usage is TRBV20-1 and J usage is TRBJ2-2; D is possibly TRBD1 or TRBD2 (5 bases each). This CDR3 is 12 amino acids long. Germline V CDR1 and CDR2: DFQATT, SNEGSKA (reference sequence). V was clipped by 4 bases and J by 7 bases, with 10 bases between them. In DNA, the CDR3 is TGCAGTGCTAACGGGGCGATCGGGGAGCTGTTTTTT. This codes for CSANGAIGELFF.

The chain couples TRBV3-1 to TRBJ1-4; perhaps TRBD1 as D (5 bases). In germline, CDR1 is LGHDT, CDR2 YNNKEL (reference sequence). Between the trimmed V and J ends, which lost 4 bases and 8 bases, there was a span of 11 bases. The CDR3 runs to 13 residues. Written as DNA, the CDR3 is TGTGCCAGCAGCCGAAGGGGTCAAGAAAAACTGTTTTTT. As protein: CASSRRGQEKLFF.

This clonotype is a singleton in its sample. The chain has TRBV25-1 and TRBJ2-2; the D is unclear. The V and J ends lost 4 bases and 7 bases respectively, with 7 bases between them. Germline V lookup: CDR1 MGHDK, CDR2 SYGVNS. CDR3 size: 12 residues. The CDR3 loop is CASSGLVGELFF. CDR3 nucleotide sequence: TGTGCCAGCAGTGGTCTTGTCGGGGAGCTGTTTTTT.

This clonotype turned up a few times. V and J are TRBV28 and TRBJ2-7, with D perhaps TRBD1 (6 bases). CDR3 size: 11 residues. The germline V gene encodes CDR1 MDHEN and CDR2 SYDVKM. Trimming pared 5 bases from V and 7 bases from J, leaving 9 bases between. CDR3: CASSIGGEQYF. CDR3 coding DNA: TGTGCCAGCAGTATAGGGGGTGAGCAGTACTTC. The complete variable domain, with remaining parts taken from reference TRBV28 and TRBJ2-7, reads DVKVTQSSRYLVKRTGEKVFLECVQDMDHENMFWYRQDPGLGLRLIYFSYDVKMKEKGDIPEGYSVSREKKERFSLILESASTNQTSMYLCASSIGGEQYFGPGTRLTVT.

J is TRBJ1-4 and V is TRBV27, with D possibly being TRBD1 (6 bases). The V gene lost 5 bases and the J gene lost 7 bases, with 11 bases spanning the gap. CDR3 size: 13 residues. CDR1 and CDR2 from the germline V gene are MNHEY and SMNVEV (reference sequence). In DNA, the CDR3 is TGTGCCAGCAGTCGCGGACAGTCTGAAAAACTGTTTTTT. Its translation: CASSRGQSEKLFF.

V usage is TRBV20-1 and J usage is TRBJ2-5, with TRBD1 matching over 9 bases. The germline V gene encodes CDR1 DFQATT and CDR2 SNEGSKA (reference sequence). The CDR3 contains 14 residues. The V segment lost 6 bases and the J segment 2 bases; nucleotides outside the gene matches: 7. DNA for the CDR3: TGCAGTGCCGCGGGGACAGGGTGGCAAGAGACCCAGTACTTC. This translates into CSAAGTGWQETQYF.

V is TRBV10-2 and J is TRBJ2-7, with D possibly matching TRBD2 (6 bases). CDR3 length: 14 amino acids. Germline values: CDR1 WSHSY, CDR2 SAAADI. V was shortened by 0 bases and J by 3 bases, with 9 bases between the two germline ends. The DNA of the CDR3 is TGCGCCAGCAGTGAGTCGGGGGGTTTCTACGAGCAGTACTTC. Protein product: CASSESGGFYEQYF.

The rearrangement uses TRBV3-1 and TRBJ2-4; D uncertain. CDR1 and CDR2 from the germline V gene are LGHDT and YNNKEL (reference sequence). V shed 1 base and J shed 6 bases, with 10 bases lying between them. The CDR3 is 14 residues long. The chain's CDR3 is CASSQVGSANIQYF. Written as DNA, the CDR3 is TGTGCCAGCAGCCAAGTAGGAAGCGCAAACATTCAGTACTTC.

This clonotype was seen more than once but under ten times. The V call is TRBV7-9, the J call TRBJ1-1; D unresolved. This CDR3 comprises 15 residues. Germline CDR1 reads SEHNR; CDR2 reads FQNEAQ (reference sequence). V dropped 3 bases and J dropped 0 bases, with 11 bases sitting between them. The CDR3 sequence: CASSFNRALNTEAFF. In nucleotides, the CDR3 is TGTGCCAGCAGCTTTAACAGAGCCTTGAACACTGAAGCTTTCTTT.

The V and J genes are TRBV12-3 or TRBV12-4 and TRBJ1-5; a possible D gene is TRBD1 (5 bases). The CDR3 length is 13 residues. The germline V and J ends were trimmed by 6 bases and 5 bases, with 11 bases remaining between them. In DNA form, the CDR3 reads TGTGCCAGCAGAAGCAGGGAGGATCAGCCCCAGCATTTT. It yields the protein CASRSREDQPQHF.

The chain uses TRBV20-1 and TRBJ2-5, with 7 bases aligning to TRBD2. The end of the DNA aligns better with TRBJ2-7, so the J call may be wrong. In germline, CDR1 is DFQATT, CDR2 SNEGSKA (reference sequence). This CDR3 has 13 residues. CDR3 sequence reads: CSAARDYRYEQYF. In nucleotides, the CDR3 is TGCAGTGCCGCGCGGGACTACCGGTACGAGCAGTACTTC.

The chain employs TRBV29-1 and TRBJ2-3; D not resolved. The germline CDR1 and CDR2 sequences are SQVTM and ANQGSEA. The CDR3 totals 13 residues. Trimming pared 0 bases from V and 4 bases from J, leaving 8 bases between. CDR3: CSVEDSAPDTQYF. CDR3 coding DNA: TGCAGCGTTGAAGACTCTGCGCCAGATACGCAGTATTTT.

This clonotype was seen only a few times. The gene calls are TRBV29-1 and TRBJ2-7; maybe TRBD1 (7 bases). This CDR3 has 14 amino acids. Germline values: CDR1 SQVTM, CDR2 ANQGSEA. V lost 7 bases and J lost 4, with 20 bases in between. CDR3 sequence (DNA): TGCAGCGCAGGGGGGAAGGGGCAAATGTACGAGCAGTACTTC. This sequence encodes CSAGGKGQMYEQYF.

This clonotype was found a few times. CDR3 amino acids: CASSLNWGLELGETQYF. In nucleotides, the CDR3 is TGTGCCAGCAGCTTGAACTGGGGACTCGAACTAGGAGAGACCCAGTACTTC. This chain uses TRBV11-1 with TRBJ2-5, with a weak D call TRBD2 (6 bases). V lost 3 bases, J lost 4 bases, and 21 bases lay in between. Per the germline V gene, CDR1 is SGHAT and CDR2 is FQDESV (reference sequence). The CDR3 has 17 amino acids.

V and J are TRBV6-5 and TRBJ1-2; 10 bases agree with TRBD1. Germline CDR1 reads MNHEY; CDR2 reads SVGAGI. The CDR3 has 13 amino acids. V was clipped by 5 bases and J by 8 bases; unmatched bases: 5. CDR3 sequence (DNA): TGTGCCAGCAGTGGACGGACAGGGGGAGGCTACACCTTC. It specifies CASSGRTGGGYTF.

The sample holds a few counts of this clonotype. The genes are TRBV5-1 and TRBJ2-4; TRBD1 aligns across 8 bases. CDR3 length: 15 residues. Looked up from germline, CDR1 is SGHRS and CDR2 is YFSETQ. Trimming took 4 bases from V and 7 from J; bases not matched to a gene: 10. The CDR3 coding sequence is TGCGCCAGCAGCCAGGGGGCGAGCCAAGCCAACATTCAGTACTTC. Translation: CASSQGASQANIQYF.